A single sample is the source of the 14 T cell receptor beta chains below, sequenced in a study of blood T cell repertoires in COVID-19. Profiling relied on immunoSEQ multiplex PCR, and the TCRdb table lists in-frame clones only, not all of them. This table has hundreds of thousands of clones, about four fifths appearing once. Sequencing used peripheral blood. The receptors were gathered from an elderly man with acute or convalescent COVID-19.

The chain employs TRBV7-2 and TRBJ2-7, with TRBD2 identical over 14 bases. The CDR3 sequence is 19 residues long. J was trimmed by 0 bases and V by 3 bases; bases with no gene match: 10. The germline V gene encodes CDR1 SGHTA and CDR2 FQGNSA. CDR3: CASSFRSGLAGEGSYEQYF. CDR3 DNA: TGTGCCAGCAGCTTCAGGTCGGGACTAGCGGGAGAGGGCTCCTACGAGCAGTACTTC.

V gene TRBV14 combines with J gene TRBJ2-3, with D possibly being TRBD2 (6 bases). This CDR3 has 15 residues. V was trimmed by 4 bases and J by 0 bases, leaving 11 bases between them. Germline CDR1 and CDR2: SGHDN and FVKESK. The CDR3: CASSPGTLSTDTQYF. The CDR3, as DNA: TGTGCCAGCAGCCCTGGGACTTTAAGCACAGATACGCAGTATTTT.

CDR3 bases: TGCAGCGTGCACGCTCTTGGACAGGGTGGAGAAAAACTGTTTTTT. Translation: CSVHALGQGGEKLFF. The chain carries TRBV29-1 and TRBJ1-4, with 8 positions matching TRBD1. Per the germline V gene, CDR1 is SQVTM and CDR2 is ANQGSEA. Trimming removed 6 bases from V and 8 bases from J; junction bases left unmatched: 14. The CDR3 contains 15 residues.

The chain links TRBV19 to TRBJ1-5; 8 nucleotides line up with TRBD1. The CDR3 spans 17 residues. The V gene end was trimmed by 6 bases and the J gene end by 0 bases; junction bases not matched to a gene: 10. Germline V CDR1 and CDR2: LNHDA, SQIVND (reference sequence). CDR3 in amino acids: CASSRDRPLHSNQPQHF. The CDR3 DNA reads TGTGCCAGTAGCCGGGACAGGCCACTTCATAGCAATCAGCCCCAGCATTTT.

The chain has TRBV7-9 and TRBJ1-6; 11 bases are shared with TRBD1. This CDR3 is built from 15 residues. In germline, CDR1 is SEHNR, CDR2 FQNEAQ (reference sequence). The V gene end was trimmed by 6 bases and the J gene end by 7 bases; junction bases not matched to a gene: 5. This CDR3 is CASSPRTGGNSPLHF. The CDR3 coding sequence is TGTGCCAGCAGTCCCCGGACAGGGGGCAATTCACCCCTCCACTTT.

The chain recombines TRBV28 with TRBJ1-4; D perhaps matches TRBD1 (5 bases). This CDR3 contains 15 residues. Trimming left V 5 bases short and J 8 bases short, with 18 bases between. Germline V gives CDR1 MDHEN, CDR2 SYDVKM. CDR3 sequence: CASSPGGEGEEKLFF. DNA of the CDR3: TGTGCCAGCAGTCCAGGAGGGGAAGGGGAAGAAAAACTGTTTTTT.

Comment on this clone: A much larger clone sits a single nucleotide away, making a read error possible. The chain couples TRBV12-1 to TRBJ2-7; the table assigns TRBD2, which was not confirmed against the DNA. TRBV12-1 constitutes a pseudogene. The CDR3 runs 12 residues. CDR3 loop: CASSPSSYEQYF. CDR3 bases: TGTGCCAGCAGCCCTAGCTCCTACGAGCAGTACTTC.

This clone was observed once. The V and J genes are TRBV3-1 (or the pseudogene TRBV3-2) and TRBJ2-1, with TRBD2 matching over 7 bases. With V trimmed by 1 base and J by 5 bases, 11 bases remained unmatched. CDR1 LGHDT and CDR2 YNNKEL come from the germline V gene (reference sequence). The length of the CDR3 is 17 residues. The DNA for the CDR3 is TGTGCCAGCAGCCAAGCTACCCTAAGCGGGGCTCACAATGAGCAGTTCTTC. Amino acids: CASSQATLSGAHNEQFF.

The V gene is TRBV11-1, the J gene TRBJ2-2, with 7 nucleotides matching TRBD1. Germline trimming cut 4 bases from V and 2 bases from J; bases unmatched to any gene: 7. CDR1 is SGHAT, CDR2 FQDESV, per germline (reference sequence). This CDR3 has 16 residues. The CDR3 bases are TGTGCCAGCAGCTCCCAGGGACAGATAAACACCGGGGAGCTGTTTTTT. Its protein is CASSSQGQINTGELFF.

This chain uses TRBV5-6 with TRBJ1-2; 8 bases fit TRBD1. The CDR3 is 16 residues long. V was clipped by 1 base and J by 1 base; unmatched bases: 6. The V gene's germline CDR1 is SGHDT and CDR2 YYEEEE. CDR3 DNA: TGTGCCAGCAGCTTGAATCAGGGGGCTTTTAACTATGGCTACACCTTC. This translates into CASSLNQGAFNYGYTF.

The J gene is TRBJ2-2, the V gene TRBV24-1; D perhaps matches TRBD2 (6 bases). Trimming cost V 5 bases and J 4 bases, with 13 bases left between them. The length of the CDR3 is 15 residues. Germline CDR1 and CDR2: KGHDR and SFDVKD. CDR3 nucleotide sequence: TGTGCCACCAGTGCCCCGGGAGTCGGCACCGGGGAGCTGTTTTTT. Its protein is CATSAPGVGTGELFF.

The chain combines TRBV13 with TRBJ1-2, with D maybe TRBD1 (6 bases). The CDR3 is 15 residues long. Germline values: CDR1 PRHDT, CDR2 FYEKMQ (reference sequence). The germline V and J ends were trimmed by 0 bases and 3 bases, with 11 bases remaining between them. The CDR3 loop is CASSLGQGIDYGYTF. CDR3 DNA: TGTGCCAGCAGCTTAGGACAGGGAATTGACTATGGCTACACCTTC.

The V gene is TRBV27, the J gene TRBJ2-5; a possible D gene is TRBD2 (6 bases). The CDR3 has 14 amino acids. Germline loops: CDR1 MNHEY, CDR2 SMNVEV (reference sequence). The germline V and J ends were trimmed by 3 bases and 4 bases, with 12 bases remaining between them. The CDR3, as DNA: TGTGCCAGCAGTTTGCGAAGGGGAGGAGAGACCCAGTACTTC. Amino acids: CASSLRRGGETQYF.

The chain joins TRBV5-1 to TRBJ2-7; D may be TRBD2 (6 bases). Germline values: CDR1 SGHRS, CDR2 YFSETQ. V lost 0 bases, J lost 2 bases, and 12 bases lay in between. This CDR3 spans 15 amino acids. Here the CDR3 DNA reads TGCGCCAGCAGCTTGGAGCCGACTAGGGCCTACGAGCAGTACTTC. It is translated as CASSLEPTRAYEQYF.